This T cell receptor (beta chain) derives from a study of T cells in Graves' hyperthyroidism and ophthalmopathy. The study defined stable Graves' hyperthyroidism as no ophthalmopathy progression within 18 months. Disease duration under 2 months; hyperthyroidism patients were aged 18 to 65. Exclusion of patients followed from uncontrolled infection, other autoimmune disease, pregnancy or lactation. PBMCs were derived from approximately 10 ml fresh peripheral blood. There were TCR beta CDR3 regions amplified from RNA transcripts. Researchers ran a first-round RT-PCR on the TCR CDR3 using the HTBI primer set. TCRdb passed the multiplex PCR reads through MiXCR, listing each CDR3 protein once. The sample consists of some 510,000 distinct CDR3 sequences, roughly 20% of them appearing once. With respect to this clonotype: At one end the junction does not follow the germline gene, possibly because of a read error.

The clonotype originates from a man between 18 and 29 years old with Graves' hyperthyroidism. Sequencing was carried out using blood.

CDR3 sequence (DNA): TGTGCCAGTAGTTCCCAGCTGGGCAGGGCTTCCTACAATGAGCAGTTCTTC. Translating it yields CASSSQLGRASYNEQFF. The chain couples TRBV28 to TRBJ2-1; tentative D call: TRBD1 (5 bases). CDR1 is MDHEN, CDR2 SYDVKM, per germline. The CDR3 loop spans 17 amino acids.